Below, 20 T cell receptor beta chains from the same sample are listed, as sequenced in a study of T-cell memory formation after mild COVID-19. TCRdb re-derived calls from the 5' RACE reads in MiXCR, one entry per CDR3 protein. In the table there are more than 55,000 distinct CDR3 sequences, more than 8% of which are singletons. The sequencing sample was made of PBMCs or a T cell subset sorted from them (not recorded which). These receptor sequences come from a young man who had mild COVID-19 (a few samples of this study predate the infection). Cell type and time point are not known.

In its sample, this clonotype was seen a few times. The V call is TRBV20-1, the J call TRBJ1-6; D remains ambiguous. V was shortened by 4 bases and J by 8 bases, with 12 bases between the two germline ends. Germline V CDR1 and CDR2: DFQATT, SNEGSKA (reference sequence). CDR3 size: 13 residues. CDR3 in DNA: TGCAGTGCTAACGAGGACCGGGATTCACCCCTCCACTTT. It encodes CSANEDRDSPLHF.

The sample holds many counts of this clonotype. This chain connects TRBV12-3 or TRBV12-4 to TRBJ2-1; a possible D gene is TRBD2 (6 bases). This CDR3 has 13 amino acids. The V end lost 1 base, the J end lost 10 bases, and 11 bases lay between the germline ends. The CDR3 reads CASSLGAGNEQFF. CDR3 bases: TGTGCCAGCAGTTTAGGTGCGGGGAACGAGCAGTTCTTC.

In its sample, this clonotype was seen a few times. This chain connects TRBV20-1 to TRBJ2-7, with D maybe TRBD1 (5 bases). CDR1 and CDR2 from the germline V gene are DFQATT and SNEGSKA (reference sequence). Trimming stripped 3 bases from V and 2 bases from J, with 8 bases between. The CDR3 has 12 residues. The CDR3 DNA follows: TGCAGTGCTAGGACAGCTGCCTACGAGCAGTACTTC. Translated, it gives CSARTAAYEQYF.

The gene calls are TRBV7-2 and TRBJ2-3; no clear D gene. The length of the CDR3 is 14 residues. V lost 3 bases to trimming and J lost 1 base, with 8 bases between them. Looked up from germline, CDR1 is SGHTA and CDR2 is FQGNSA. The CDR3 here is CASSFSAGTDTQYF. CDR3 bases: TGTGCCAGCAGCTTTTCCGCGGGCACAGATACGCAGTATTTT. Using reference TRBV7-2 and TRBJ2-3 for the parts outside the CDR3, the full variable domain is GAGVSQSPSNKVTEKGKDVELRCDPISGHTALYWYRQSLGQGLEFLIYFQGNSAPDKSGLPSDRFSAERTGGSVSTLTIQRTQQEDSAVYLCASSFSAGTDTQYFGPGTRLTVL.

This clonotype was detected only a few times. The chain joins TRBV29-1 to TRBJ2-3; 9 positions agree with TRBD1. The germline V gene encodes CDR1 SQVTM and CDR2 ANQGSEA. This CDR3 comprises 12 residues. J was trimmed by 5 bases and V by 7 bases; bases with no gene match: 4. DNA for the CDR3: TGCAGCGGACAGGGGGTCGAAGATACGCAGTATTTT. Protein product: CSGQGVEDTQYF.

The rearrangement links TRBV5-4 to TRBJ2-3; 11 positions agree with TRBD1. The CDR3 has 16 amino acids. Per germline, CDR1 SGHNT and CDR2 YYREEE (reference sequence). Germline trimming cut 0 bases from V and 5 bases from J; bases unmatched to any gene: 5. CDR3 sequence: CASSLASGTGGDTQYF. CDR3 DNA sequence: TGTGCCAGCAGCTTGGCCTCCGGGACAGGGGGAGATACGCAGTATTTT.

The chain links TRBV12-3 or TRBV12-4 to TRBJ1-1; D remains unclear. V dropped 9 bases and J dropped 0 bases, with 14 bases sitting between them. The CDR3 has 14 residues. The CDR3 sequence is CASEAGLMNTEAFF. The CDR3 coding sequence is TGTGCCAGTGAGGCAGGCCTCATGAACACTGAAGCTTTCTTT.

This clonotype has more than one count but fewer than ten. The gene calls are TRBV7-3 and TRBJ1-2; perhaps TRBD1 as D (5 bases). The CDR3 has 16 residues. V gave up 5 bases and J gave up 7 bases, with 23 bases separating them. The germline V gene has CDR1 SGHTA and CDR2 FQGTGA. CDR3 protein: CASSASRDQGIGGYTF. The DNA for the CDR3 is TGTGCCAGCAGCGCCTCCCGGGACCAAGGGATAGGTGGCTACACCTTC.

This chain links TRBV7-3 with TRBJ1-1; the D is unclear. There are 13 residues in the CDR3. Trimming stripped 3 bases from V and 1 base from J, with 6 bases between. Germline loops: CDR1 SGHTA, CDR2 FQGTGA. The CDR3 sequence: CASSFEGNTEAFF. In DNA, the CDR3 is TGTGCCAGCAGCTTTGAGGGGAACACTGAAGCTTTCTTT.

The chain links TRBV12-3 or TRBV12-4 to TRBJ1-6, with TRBD1 as a possible D gene (6 bases). Trimming left V 5 bases short and J 7 bases short, with 18 bases between. The CDR3 is 16 amino acids. CDR3 amino acids: CASSTNTGNGNSPLHF. The CDR3 coding sequence is TGTGCCAGCAGTACCAATACAGGGAACGGGAATTCACCCCTCCACTTT.

This clonotype was seen a few times. The V and J genes are TRBV2 and TRBJ2-7; D call uncertain. Trimming removed 2 bases at V and 1 base at J, with 3 bases between. CDR1 and CDR2 (germline): SNHLY, FYNNEI. There are 12 residues in the CDR3. This CDR3 reads CASSETSYEQYF. DNA for the CDR3: TGTGCCAGCAGTGAAACGTCCTACGAGCAGTACTTC.

This clonotype was seen many times. This chain uses TRBV7-2 with TRBJ2-1; 11 bases match TRBD2. Germline V CDR1 and CDR2: SGHTA, FQGNSA. V lost 0 bases and J lost 10; bases outside the gene matches: 11. The CDR3 spans 17 residues. CDR3 sequence: CASSLAPLAGGLREQFF. The CDR3 DNA is TGTGCCAGCAGCTTAGCCCCTCTAGCGGGGGGCCTCCGGGAGCAGTTCTTC. Full variable domain (rest looked up from reference TRBV7-2 and TRBJ2-1): GAGVSQSPSNKVTEKGKDVELRCDPISGHTALYWYRQSLGQGLEFLIYFQGNSAPDKSGLPSDRFSAERTGGSVSTLTIQRTQQEDSAVYLCASSLAPLAGGLREQFFGPGTRLTVL.

This clonotype was observed a few times. This chain joins TRBV6-5 and TRBJ2-5; a possible D gene is TRBD2 (6 bases). Germline V gives CDR1 MNHEY, CDR2 SVGAGI. The germline V and J ends were trimmed by 0 bases and 1 base, with 9 bases remaining between them. CDR3 size: 15 residues. CDR3 sequence (DNA): TGTGCCAGCAGTTACTCGGAGGGGATCCAAGAGACCCAGTACTTC. This codes for CASSYSEGIQETQYF.

This clonotype was seen a few times. The chain links TRBV4-1 to TRBJ2-1, with a weak D call TRBD2 (5 bases). Trimming removed 3 bases from V and 11 bases from J, with 11 bases in between. Germline loops: CDR1 MGHRA, CDR2 YSYEKL. The CDR3 totals 12 residues. This CDR3 reads CASSHRGEKQFF. The DNA for the CDR3 is TGCGCCAGCAGCCACCGGGGAGAAAAGCAGTTCTTC.

This chain joins TRBV6-6 and TRBJ2-7, with D perhaps TRBD1 (5 bases). The CDR3 loop spans 13 amino acids. The germline V and J ends were trimmed by 5 bases and 2 bases, with 10 bases remaining between them. Germline V gene lookup returns CDR1 MNHNY and CDR2 SVGAGI (reference sequence). The CDR3 DNA sequence: TGTGCCAGCAGTACCCAGGGCGCCTACGAGCAGTACGTC. Its protein product is CASSTQGAYEQYV.

In this sample, this clonotype turned up a few times. The DNA of the CDR3 is TGCGCCAGCAGCAATCAGGGATCGGAGACCCAGTACTTC. Amino acid sequence: CASSNQGSETQYF. J is TRBJ2-5 and V is TRBV5-1, with D perhaps TRBD1 (5 bases). This CDR3 spans 13 amino acids. V lost 4 bases and J lost 5, with 12 bases in between. Germline assignment: CDR1 SGHRS and CDR2 YFSETQ.

There are many counts of this clonotype. CDR3 sequence: CASSLRPYNEQFF. CDR3 nucleotides: TGTGCCAGCAGTCTCAGGCCCTACAATGAGCAGTTCTTC. V and J are TRBV6-5 and TRBJ2-1, with D uncertain. The V end was cut by 5 bases, the J end by 2 bases, with 7 bases between. Germline values: CDR1 MNHEY, CDR2 SVGAGI. This CDR3 has 13 residues.

This clonotype was detected many times. The V gene is TRBV12-3 or TRBV12-4, the J gene TRBJ1-3; D is ambiguous. Trimming removed 8 bases from V and 0 bases from J, with 5 bases in between. This CDR3 is built from 12 residues. CDR3 DNA sequence: TGTGCCAGCGGCAGCTCTGGAAACACCATATATTTT. It encodes CASGSSGNTIYF.

This clonotype was picked up many times. The gene calls are TRBV27 and TRBJ2-6; D possibly corresponds to TRBD2 (6 bases). The germline V gene encodes CDR1 MNHEY and CDR2 SMNVEV (reference sequence). The ends were cut back, 3 bases at V and 0 bases at J, with 9 bases in the middle. This CDR3 spans 16 amino acids. CDR3 coding DNA: TGTGCCAGCAGTTTGGGACTGTACTCTGGGGCCAACGTCCTGACTTTC. This codes for CASSLGLYSGANVLTF. Full variable domain (outside the CDR3, taken from reference TRBV27 and TRBJ2-6): EAQVTQNPRYLITVTGKKLTVTCSQNMNHEYMSWYRQDPGLGLRQIYYSMNVEVTDKGDVPEGYKVSRKEKRNFPLILESPSPNQTSLYFCASSLGLYSGANVLTFGAGSRLTVL.

This clonotype is medium-sized. One junction end does not reproduce the germline sequence, and a read error may be involved. The chain uses TRBV5-1 and TRBJ2-1; a possible D gene is TRBD2 (6 bases). Germline V gene data show CDR1 as SGHRS and CDR2 as YFSETQ. CDR3 length equals 15 residues. The CDR3, as DNA: TGCGCCAGCAGCTTGGGCGCGGGAAAATCCCCAGCCCTAAGCTTC. It encodes CASSLGAGKSPALSF.